This T cell receptor beta chain was recorded in a study of early T cells in non-severe SARS-CoV-2 infection. Study-wide background: It was bulk RNA from unsorted whole blood that was sequenced, and the chains were unpaired. General observations from the study: Anti-spike CD8 responses were favored in VDJdb matching, and private and CD4 specificities were missed.

Individually, cDNA molecules had unique molecular identifiers attached to them. TCRdb fed the 5' RACE reads into MiXCR, producing one record per CDR3 protein. The repertoire has roughly 80,000 distinct CDR3 sequences, around 15% of them found once; the top ten carry roughly 3%. This clonotype occurred many times. The antigen is unknown. The sequenced sample was whole blood. This clonotype was obtained from an adult who was a healthcare worker with PCR-confirmed SARS-CoV-2 infection or an uninfected control (not recorded which).

The CDR3 DNA sequence: TGTGCCAGCAGCTTAGAGCCAGATACGCAGTATTTT. Translating gives CASSLEPDTQYF. This sequence joins TRBV11-2 and TRBJ2-3; D unresolved. The germline V and J ends were trimmed by 0 bases and 4 bases, with 2 bases remaining between them. CDR3 size: 12 residues. Germline CDR1 SGHAT, CDR2 FQNNGV.